A single sample is the source of the 18 T cell receptor beta chains below, sequenced in a study of blood T cell repertoires in COVID-19. Using immunoSEQ multiplex PCR, the repertoire was profiled, and TCRdb retains in-frame clones only, with some absent. The table shows about 160,000 clones, with roughly 86% occurring only once. The sample taken for sequencing was peripheral blood. The source of these receptors is a human donor with acute or convalescent COVID-19. The donor label of this sample is uncertain.

The rearrangement joins TRBV6-6 to TRBJ2-3; D call uncertain. The CDR3 is 16 amino acids. Trimming cost V 0 bases and J 6 bases, with 16 bases left between them. Germline V lookup: CDR1 MNHNY, CDR2 SVGAGI (reference sequence). CDR3 amino acids: CASSYSMAQNLDTQYF. The CDR3 DNA reads as TGTGCCAGCAGTTACTCGATGGCCCAAAATTTGGATACGCAGTATTTT.

The gene calls are TRBV12-5 and TRBJ2-7; 12 bases match TRBD2. Trimming removed 0 bases from V and 3 bases from J; junction bases left unmatched: 12. The germline gives CDR1 LGHNT, CDR2 FRNRAP. This CDR3 comprises 19 residues. CDR3 loop: CASGLVLAGGLFSSYEQYF. The CDR3 coding sequence is TGTGCTAGTGGTTTGGTCCTAGCGGGGGGGCTTTTTTCTAGCTACGAGCAGTACTTC.

This clone was seen a handful of times. The gene calls are TRBV3-1 (or the pseudogene TRBV3-2) and TRBJ1-6, with 12 bases that match TRBD1. Trimming removed 0 bases from V and 7 bases from J; junction bases left unmatched: 10. The CDR3 runs 19 residues. Germline CDR1 is LGHDT and CDR2 is YNNKEL (reference sequence). As DNA, the CDR3 is TGTGCCAGCAGCCAAGATGGGACAGGGGGCGGGTACCCCAATTCACCCCTCCACTTT. Translation gives CASSQDGTGGGYPNSPLHF.

The chain couples TRBV19 to TRBJ1-1; D is unclear. Germline lookup yields CDR1 LNHDA and CDR2 SQIVND (reference sequence). V was clipped by 3 bases and J by 1 base, with 15 bases between them. The CDR3 loop spans 16 amino acids. The CDR3 loop reads CASSIYGGLGNTEAFF. DNA of the CDR3: TGTGCCAGTAGTATTTATGGAGGGCTGGGGAACACTGAAGCTTTCTTT.

The chain employs TRBV9 and TRBJ1-2; tentative D call: TRBD1 (6 bases). V shed 0 bases and J shed 5 bases, with 11 bases lying between them. CDR3 length: 14 residues. Germline CDR1 is SGDLS and CDR2 is YYNGEE. DNA of the CDR3: TGTGCCAGCAGCGTAGAATTAGGACAGTATGGCTACACCTTC. Translation gives CASSVELGQYGYTF. Full variable domain (remainder filled in from reference TRBV9 and TRBJ1-2): DSGVTQTPKHLITATGQRVTLRCSPRSGDLSVYWYQQSLDQGLQFLIQYYNGEERAKGNILERFSAQQFPDLHSELNLSSLELGDSALYFCASSVELGQYGYTFGSGTRLTVV.

The genes are TRBV20-1 and TRBJ1-4, with D unresolved. CDR1 is DFQATT, CDR2 SNEGSKA, per germline (reference sequence). V gave up 3 bases and J gave up 8 bases, with 10 bases separating them. This CDR3 has 12 residues. CDR3 sequence reads: CSASLAGEKLFF. In DNA form, the CDR3 reads TGCAGTGCTAGTTTGGCAGGCGAAAAACTGTTTTTT.

The CDR3 region has the DNA TGCGCCAGCAGGGGGACAGATCAAGAGACCCAGTACTTC. This translates into CASRGTDQETQYF. The chain employs TRBV10-1 and TRBJ2-5; 7 positions agree with TRBD1. This CDR3 region has 13 residues. J was trimmed by 2 bases and V by 6 bases; bases with no gene match: 3. Per germline, CDR1 WNHNN and CDR2 SYGVQD (reference sequence).

The chain has TRBV18 and TRBJ2-3, with D tentatively TRBD2 (5 bases). CDR3 length: 14 amino acids. The ends were cut back, 2 bases at V and 5 bases at J, with 11 bases in the middle. Per the germline V gene, CDR1 is KGHSH and CDR2 is LQKENI. CDR3 coding DNA: TGTGCCAGCTCACCATTTTCCGGGAAAGATACGCAGTATTTT. This translates into CASSPFSGKDTQYF.

The chain combines TRBV9 with TRBJ2-2; TRBD2 is a possible D gene (7 bases). The V gene lost 3 bases and the J gene lost 6 bases, with 18 bases spanning the gap. This CDR3 is 16 amino acids long. Germline V CDR1 and CDR2: SGDLS, YYNGEE. CDR3 in amino acids: CASSGGGVATAGELFF. The CDR3 DNA sequence: TGTGCCAGCAGCGGGGGGGGCGTGGCTACGGCCGGGGAGCTGTTTTTT.

This chain uses TRBV3-1 (or the pseudogene TRBV3-2) with TRBJ1-1, with 10 bases matching TRBD1. This CDR3 has 16 residues. In germline, CDR1 is LGHDT, CDR2 YNNKEL (reference sequence). V shed 0 bases, J shed 5 bases, and the junction held 6 bases outside the gene matches. The CDR3 protein is CASSQDPGTGATEAFF. The CDR3, as DNA: TGTGCCAGCAGCCAAGATCCCGGGACAGGGGCTACTGAAGCTTTCTTT.

The chain joins TRBV6-5 to TRBJ2-3, with 7 bases identical to TRBD1. V was clipped by 7 bases and J by 3 bases; unmatched bases: 10. The CDR3 runs 15 residues. Germline V CDR1 and CDR2: MNHEY, SVGAGI. DNA for the CDR3: TGTGCCAGCAATTCGAGGGACAGTTTAACAGATACGCAGTATTTT. Translating it yields CASNSRDSLTDTQYF.

The V gene is TRBV10-3, the J gene TRBJ2-3; 7 nucleotides align to TRBD1. Trimming cost V 10 bases and J 4 bases; bases outside gene matches: 8. This CDR3 spans 13 amino acids. Germline loops: CDR1 ENHRY, CDR2 SYGVKD. Here the CDR3 DNA reads TGTGCCACCACCCGGGACAGCCCAGATACGCAGTATTTT. Its protein is CATTRDSPDTQYF.

A few counts support this clone. This rearrangement joins TRBV19 to TRBJ1-4; 8 bases map to TRBD1. CDR3 size: 17 residues. Germline CDR1 LNHDA, CDR2 SQIVND (reference sequence). The junction had 9 bases not matched to a gene; V was cut back by 1 base and J by 5 bases. In DNA, the CDR3 is TGTGCCAGTAGTATAGTCAGGGGGCGCGCGATAAATGAAAAACTGTTTTTT. It specifies CASSIVRGRAINEKLFF.

This sequence joins TRBV7-3 and TRBJ2-1; D is perhaps TRBD2 (5 bases). The CDR3 contains 13 residues. Germline V gene data show CDR1 as SGHTA and CDR2 as FQGTGA. Trimming took off 5 bases at V and 4 bases at J, with 9 bases between the two ends. The CDR3 sequence is CASSQDSYNEQFF. Written as DNA, the CDR3 is TGTGCCAGCAGCCAGGACTCGTACAATGAGCAGTTCTTC.

This chain connects TRBV11-2 to TRBJ2-2; 10 bases match TRBD2. Trimming cost V 3 bases and J 7 bases; bases outside gene matches: 5. Germline lookup yields CDR1 SGHAT and CDR2 FQNNGV. This CDR3 has 15 residues. CDR3 sequence: CASSLGTSEGGELFF. CDR3 nucleotides: TGTGCCAGCAGCTTGGGGACTAGCGAAGGCGGGGAGCTGTTTTTT. Variable domain in full (rest from reference TRBV11-2 and TRBJ2-2): EAGVAQSPRYKIIEKRQSVAFWCNPISGHATLYWYQQILGQGPKLLIQFQNNGVVDDSQLPKDRFSAERLKGVDSTLKIQPAKLEDSAVYLCASSLGTSEGGELFFGEGSRLTVL.

The chain employs TRBV5-1 and TRBJ2-1; 8 bases agree with TRBD2. Germline CDR1 reads SGHRS; CDR2 reads YFSETQ. Trimming took 5 bases from V and 2 from J; bases not matched to a gene: 6. The CDR3 consists of 15 residues. CDR3 sequence reads: CASSPSGGTYNEQFF. CDR3 DNA: TGCGCCAGCAGTCCAAGCGGGGGAACCTACAATGAGCAGTTCTTC.

In DNA form, the CDR3 reads TGTGCCAGCAGCCACAGGGGGAGGAAAGCTTTCTTT. It is translated as CASSHRGRKAFF. This chain links TRBV3-1 (or the pseudogene TRBV3-2) with TRBJ1-1, with TRBD1 identical over 7 bases. V lost 3 bases and J lost 9; bases outside the gene matches: 4. The CDR3 loop spans 12 amino acids. Germline CDR1 is LGHDT and CDR2 is YNNKEL (reference sequence).

The CDR3 sequence is CASSPYRGPTYEQYF. In DNA, the CDR3 is TGTGCCAGCAGCCCCTACAGGGGACCCACCTACGAGCAGTACTTC. The chain links TRBV7-7 to TRBJ2-7, with 7 nucleotides matching TRBD1. With V trimmed by 5 bases and J by 2 bases, 9 bases remained unmatched. This CDR3 has 15 amino acids. Germline V gene data show CDR1 as SSHAT and CDR2 as FNYEAQ (reference sequence).